These T cell receptor beta chains were read from a single sample in a study of beta chain features in type 1 diabetes. Some clones are missing from TCRdb's copy, which holds only in-frame ones; the method was immunoSEQ multiplex PCR. The sample has about 650,000 clones, under 15% seen once. The sequencing input was naive CD4+ T cells from blood. Receptor source: a man aged 25 to 40 with type 1 diabetes. Both conserved end residues are part of each CDR3. Each record gives: clone size, J gene, D gene, V gene, CDR3 DNA, CDR3 protein. The D gene is left open where the match is weak. Some rows have no size entry. The others give once, few or many, or a class for an expanded clone.

abundance: few; j_gene: TRBJ1-4; d_gene: NA; v_gene: TRBV7-8; CDR3nt: TGTGCCAGCAGCTTCGACACAGGGTCTAATGAAAAACTGTTTTTT; CDR3aa: CASSFDTGSNEKLFF
abundance: few; j_gene: TRBJ2-3; d_gene: NA; v_gene: TRBV4-1; CDR3nt: TGCGCCAGCAGAACCTACGTGGGGGTTTACACAGATACGCAGTATTTT; CDR3aa: CASRTYVGVYTDTQYF
abundance: NA; j_gene: TRBJ2-1; d_gene: TRBD1; v_gene: TRBV7-2; CDR3nt: TGTGCCAGCAGCTTAGTAACAGGGGTTTTGAACTCCTACAATGAGCAGTTCTTC; CDR3aa: CASSLVTGVLNSYNEQFF
abundance: NA; j_gene: TRBJ2-7; d_gene: TRBD1; v_gene: TRBV11-2; CDR3nt: TGTGCCAGCAGCTTAGAGTCGGCGGGACAGGGACTCGACGAGCAGTACTTC; CDR3aa: CASSLESAGQGLDEQYF
abundance: few; j_gene: TRBJ2-7; d_gene: TRBD1; v_gene: TRBV5-1; CDR3nt: TGCGCCAGCAGCGGGACAGGACAGGTCTACGAGCAGTACTTC; CDR3aa: CASSGTGQVYEQYF
abundance: NA; j_gene: TRBJ2-5; d_gene: TRBD1; v_gene: TRBV6-1; CDR3nt: TGTGCCAGCAGTGAAGCGACAGGGGAAGAGACCCAGTACTTC; CDR3aa: CASSEATGEETQYF
abundance: NA; j_gene: TRBJ1-2; d_gene: NA; v_gene: TRBV4-3; CDR3nt: TGCGCCAGCAGCCAAGGGCAGGGACACTATGGCTACACCTTC; CDR3aa: CASSQGQGHYGYTF
abundance: few; j_gene: TRBJ1-4; d_gene: NA; v_gene: TRBV4-3; CDR3nt: TGCGCCAGCAGCCAAGAGAGGCTCAAGGGTGAAAAACTGTTTTTT; CDR3aa: CASSQERLKGEKLFF
abundance: few; j_gene: TRBJ1-6; d_gene: NA; v_gene: TRBV5-1; CDR3nt: TGCGCCAGCAGCTTGTTATCGGGGGAGAATTCACCCCTCCACTTT; CDR3aa: CASSLLSGENSPLHF
abundance: few; j_gene: TRBJ2-3; d_gene: TRBD2; v_gene: TRBV18; CDR3nt: TGTGCCAGCACTCCGGGACTAACTAGCACAGATACGCAGTATTTT; CDR3aa: CASTPGLTSTDTQYF
abundance: few; j_gene: TRBJ2-4; d_gene: NA; v_gene: TRBV7-2; CDR3nt: TGTGCCAGCAGCTGGGTCATCCAGGATATTCAGTACTTC; CDR3aa: CASSWVIQDIQYF
abundance: NA; j_gene: TRBJ2-3; d_gene: NA; v_gene: TRBV27; CDR3nt: TGTGCCAGCAGTTATGGACTTCTAGTCCCAGATACGCAGTATTTT; CDR3aa: CASSYGLLVPDTQYF
abundance: NA; j_gene: TRBJ2-5; d_gene: NA; v_gene: TRBV10-2; CDR3nt: TGCGCCAGCATAGCGGAAGAGACCCAGTACTTC; CDR3aa: CASIAEETQYF
abundance: few; j_gene: TRBJ2-5; d_gene: NA; v_gene: TRBV18; CDR3nt: TGTGCCAGCTCACCACCGACCAACACAGGCAGGGGTCACGAGACCCAGTACTTC; CDR3aa: CASSPPTNTGRGHETQYF
abundance: once; j_gene: TRBJ1-2; d_gene: NA; v_gene: TRBV18; CDR3nt: TGTGCCAGCTCACCAGCACAGGGCTATTCTTCAAACTATGGCTACACCTTC; CDR3aa: CASSPAQGYSSNYGYTF
abundance: NA; j_gene: TRBJ1-2; d_gene: NA; v_gene: TRBV30; CDR3nt: TGTGCCTCATACCAAAATTATGGCTACACCTTC; CDR3aa: CASYQNYGYTF
abundance: few; j_gene: TRBJ1-5; d_gene: TRBD1; v_gene: TRBV9; CDR3nt: TGTGCCAGCAGCCATGGGACAGTTAATCAGCCCCAGCATTTT; CDR3aa: CASSHGTVNQPQHF
abundance: NA; j_gene: TRBJ2-1; d_gene: NA; v_gene: TRBV18; CDR3nt: TGTGCCAGCTCAACGGCGGCACCCTCGAACAACAATGAGCAGTTCTTC; CDR3aa: CASSTAAPSNNNEQFF
abundance: few; j_gene: TRBJ2-3; d_gene: NA; v_gene: TRBV7-9; CDR3nt: TGTGCCAGCAGCCCTATAGGTTACAGACATTCTAGCACAGATACGCAGTATTTT; CDR3aa: CASSPIGYRHSSTDTQYF
abundance: NA; j_gene: TRBJ1-1; d_gene: NA; v_gene: TRBV19; CDR3nt: TGTGCCAGTAGCCGGGAAAAGGGGACTGAAGCTTTCTTT; CDR3aa: CASSREKGTEAFF
abundance: few; j_gene: TRBJ1-5; d_gene: NA; v_gene: TRBV7-9; CDR3nt: TGTGCCAGCAGCTCAAATGGTCAGCCCCAGCATTTT; CDR3aa: CASSSNGQPQHF
abundance: NA; j_gene: TRBJ1-2; d_gene: TRBD1; v_gene: TRBV7-8; CDR3nt: TGTGCCAGCAGCTTTCAGGGACAGAGCTATGGCTACACCTTC; CDR3aa: CASSFQGQSYGYTF
abundance: NA; j_gene: TRBJ2-1; d_gene: TRBD1; v_gene: TRBV5-1; CDR3nt: TGCGCCAGCAGCTCCTCGGGACAGGGGGCTGATGAGCAGTTCTTC; CDR3aa: CASSSSGQGADEQFF
abundance: few; j_gene: TRBJ2-2; d_gene: NA; v_gene: TRBV28; CDR3nt: TGTGCCAGCAATACCCCTCGGAGCACCGGGGAGCTGTTTTTT; CDR3aa: CASNTPRSTGELFF
abundance: NA; j_gene: TRBJ2-5; d_gene: TRBD2; v_gene: TRBV19; CDR3nt: TGTGCCAGTAGTATCGACTCCGGGACTAGCGGGGAGACCCAGTACTTC; CDR3aa: CASSIDSGTSGETQYF
abundance: NA; j_gene: TRBJ2-7; d_gene: NA; v_gene: TRBV29-1; CDR3nt: TGCAGCGTTGAAGTTGGAACCCCCTACGAGCAGTACTTC; CDR3aa: CSVEVGTPYEQYF
abundance: few; j_gene: TRBJ1-5; d_gene: NA; v_gene: TRBV30; CDR3nt: TGTGCCTGGAGTTTACAGAGAGATCAGCCCCAGCATTTT; CDR3aa: CAWSLQRDQPQHF
abundance: NA; j_gene: TRBJ1-6; d_gene: TRBD1; v_gene: TRBV5-4; CDR3nt: TGTGCCAGCAGCGTCGGGACAGGTTCACCCCTCCACTTT; CDR3aa: CASSVGTGSPLHF